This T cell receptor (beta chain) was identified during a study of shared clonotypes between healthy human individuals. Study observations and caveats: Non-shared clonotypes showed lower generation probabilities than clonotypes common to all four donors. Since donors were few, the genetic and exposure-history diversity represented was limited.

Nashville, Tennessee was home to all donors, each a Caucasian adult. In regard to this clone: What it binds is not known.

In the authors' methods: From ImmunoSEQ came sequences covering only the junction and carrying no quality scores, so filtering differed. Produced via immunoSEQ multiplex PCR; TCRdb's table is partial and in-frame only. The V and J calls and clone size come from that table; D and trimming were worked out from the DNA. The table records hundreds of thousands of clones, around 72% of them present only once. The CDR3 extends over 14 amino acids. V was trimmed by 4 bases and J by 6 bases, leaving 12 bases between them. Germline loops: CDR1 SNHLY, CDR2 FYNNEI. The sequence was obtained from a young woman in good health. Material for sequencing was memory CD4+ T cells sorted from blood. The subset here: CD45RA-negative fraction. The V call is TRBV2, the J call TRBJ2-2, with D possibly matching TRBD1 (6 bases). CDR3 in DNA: TGTGCCAGCAGTGTACAGGGAGCCGCCGGGGAGCTGTTTTTT. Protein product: CASSVQGAAGELFF.